The source of this T cell receptor (beta chain) is a study of shared clonotypes between healthy human individuals. Turning to the study itself: Three plates were used per donor for CD4 naive, three for CD4 memory, two for CD8 naive and one for CD8 memory. Study findings and constraints: In contrast to clonotypes shared by all four donors, non-shared clonotypes had lower generation probabilities. The donor pool, a small one, limited the genetic and exposure-history diversity represented.

The CDR3 runs 12 residues. Germline assignment: CDR1 MNHEY and CDR2 SVGAGI. The V segment lost 6 bases and the J segment 7 bases; nucleotides outside the gene matches: 2. The material for each subset, its genomic DNA, was split evenly across several immunoSEQ plates. The repertoire was sequenced with immunoSEQ multiplex PCR; TCRdb's copy has only in-frame clones and lacks some. The sample consists of about 2 million clones, roughly 94% of them appearing once. This clone was observed a handful of times. Its antigen is not known. Other DNA variants within this sample encode the same CDR3. The sequence was obtained from a young man in good health. The chain has TRBV6-5 and TRBJ2-7, with 11 bases that match TRBD2. Material: naive CD4+ T cells sorted from blood. Subset of the sample: CD45RA+ positively selected. The CDR3 bases are TGTGCCAGCAGCCGGACTAGCGGGGAGCAGTACTTC. The encoded protein is CASSRTSGEQYF.